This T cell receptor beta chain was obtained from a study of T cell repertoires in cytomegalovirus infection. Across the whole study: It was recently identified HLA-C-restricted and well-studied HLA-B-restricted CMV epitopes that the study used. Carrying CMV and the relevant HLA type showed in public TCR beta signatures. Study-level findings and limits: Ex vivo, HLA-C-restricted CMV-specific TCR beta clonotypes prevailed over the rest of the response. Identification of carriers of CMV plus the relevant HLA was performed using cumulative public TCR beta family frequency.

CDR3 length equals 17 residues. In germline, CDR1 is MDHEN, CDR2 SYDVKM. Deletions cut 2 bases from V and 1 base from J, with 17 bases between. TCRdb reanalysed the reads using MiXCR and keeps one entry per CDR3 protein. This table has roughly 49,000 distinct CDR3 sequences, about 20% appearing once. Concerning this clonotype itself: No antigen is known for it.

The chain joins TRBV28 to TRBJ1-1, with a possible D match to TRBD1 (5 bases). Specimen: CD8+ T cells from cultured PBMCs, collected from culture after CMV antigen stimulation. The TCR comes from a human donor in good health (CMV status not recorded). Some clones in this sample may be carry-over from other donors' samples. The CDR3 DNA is TGTGCCAGCAGTTTAGACCTCCGGGACCGGAAGAACACTGAAGCTTTCTTT. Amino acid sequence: CASSLDLRDRKNTEAFF.